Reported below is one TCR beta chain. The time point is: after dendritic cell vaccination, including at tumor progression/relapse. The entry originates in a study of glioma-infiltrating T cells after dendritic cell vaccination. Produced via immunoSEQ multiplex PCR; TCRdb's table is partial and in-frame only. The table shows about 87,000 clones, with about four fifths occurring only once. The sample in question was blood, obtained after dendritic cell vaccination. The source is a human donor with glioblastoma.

The CDR3, as DNA: TGTGCCAGCAGTGGGACAGGGGGCTACGAGCAGTACTTC. This codes for CASSGTGGYEQYF. The rearrangement uses TRBV2 and TRBJ2-7; 10 bases map to TRBD1. This CDR3 has 13 amino acids. With 4 bases clipped from V and 3 bases from J, the junction kept 0 bases outside the gene matches. Germline V gene sequence: CDR1 SNHLY, CDR2 FYNNEI.